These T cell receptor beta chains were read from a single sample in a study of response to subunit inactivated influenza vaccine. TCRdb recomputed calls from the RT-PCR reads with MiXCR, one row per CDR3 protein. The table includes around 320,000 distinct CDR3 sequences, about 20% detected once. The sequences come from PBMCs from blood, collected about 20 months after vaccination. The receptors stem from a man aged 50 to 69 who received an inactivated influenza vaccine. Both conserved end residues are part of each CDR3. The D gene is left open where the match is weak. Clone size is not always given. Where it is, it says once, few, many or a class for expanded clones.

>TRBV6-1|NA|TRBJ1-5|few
CASSESQTNQPQHF
TGTGCCAGCAGTGAAAGTCAGACAAATCAGCCCCAGCATTTT
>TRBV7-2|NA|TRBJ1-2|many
CASSSLGTGLIGYTF
TGTGCCAGCAGCTCACTAGGGACCGGCCTTATAGGCTACACCTTC
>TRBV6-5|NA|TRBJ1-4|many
CASSGLETATNEKLFF
TGTGCCAGCAGTGGACTCGAGACAGCAACTAATGAAAAACTGTTTTTT
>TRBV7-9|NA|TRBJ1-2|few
CASSSDIYGYTF
TGTGCCAGCAGCTCCGACATCTATGGCTACACCTTC
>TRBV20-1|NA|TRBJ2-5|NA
CSARTAQETQYF
TGCAGTGCTAGGACAGCTCAAGAGACCCAGTACTTC
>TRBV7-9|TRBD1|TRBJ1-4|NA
CASSPHGQGGGEKLFF
TGTGCCAGCAGCCCACACGGACAGGGGGGTGGCGAAAAACTGTTTTTT
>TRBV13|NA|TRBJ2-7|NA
CASSRTGNHHEQYF
TGTGCCAGCAGCCGAACAGGGAATCACCACGAGCAGTACTTC
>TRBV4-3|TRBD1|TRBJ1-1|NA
CASSLRAGGTEAFF
TGCGCCAGCAGCCTCCGCGCAGGGGGCACTGAAGCTTTCTTT
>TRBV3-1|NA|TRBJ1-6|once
CASSQGGSNSALHF
TGTGCCAGCAGCCAGGGCGGGAGTAATTCAGCCCTCCACTTT
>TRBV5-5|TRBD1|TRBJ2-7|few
CASSQDREYEQYF
TGTGCCAGCAGCCAGGACAGGGAGTACGAGCAGTACTTC
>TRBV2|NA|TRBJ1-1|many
CASKTSNTEAFF
TGTGCCAGCAAAACAAGTAACACTGAAGCTTTCTTT
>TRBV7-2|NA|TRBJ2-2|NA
CASSPTRGNTGELFF
TGTGCCAGCAGCCCGACTAGGGGAAACACCGGGGAGCTGTTTTTT
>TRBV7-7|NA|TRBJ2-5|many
CASSLGSHQETQYF
TGTGCCAGCAGCTTAGGCAGCCATCAAGAGACCCAGTACTTC
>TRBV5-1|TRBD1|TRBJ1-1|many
CASSWDTGQGSTEAFF
TGCGCCAGCAGCTGGGACACCGGACAGGGGTCCACTGAAGCTTTCTTT
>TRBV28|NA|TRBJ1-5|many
CASSLWLSQPQHF
TGTGCCAGCAGTTTATGGCTGAGCCAGCCCCAGCATTTT
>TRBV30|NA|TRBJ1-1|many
CAWRTEGATAFF
TGTGCCTGGAGAACGGAAGGGGCTACGGCTTTCTTT
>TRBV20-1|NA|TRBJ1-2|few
CSVSRTNYGYTF
TGCAGTGTGTCCAGGACCAACTATGGCTACACCTTC
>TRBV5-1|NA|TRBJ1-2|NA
CASSLEDSYGYTF
TGCGCCAGCAGCTTGGAGGACAGCTATGGCTACACCTTC
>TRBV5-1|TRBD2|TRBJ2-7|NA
CASSLVASGSYEQYF
TGCGCCAGCAGCTTGGTGGCTAGCGGGAGCTACGAGCAGTACTTC
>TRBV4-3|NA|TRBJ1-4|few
CASSQVVGRGEKLFF
TGCGCCAGCAGCCAAGTGGTGGGAAGGGGGGAAAAACTGTTTTTT
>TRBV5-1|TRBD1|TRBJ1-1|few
CASRWTGSSNMNTEAFF
TGCGCCAGCAGGTGGACAGGAAGTTCTAACATGAACACTGAAGCTTTCTTT
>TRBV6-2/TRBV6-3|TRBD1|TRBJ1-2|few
CASSKRQGNYGYTF
TGTGCCAGCAGCAAGAGACAGGGGAACTATGGCTACACCTTC
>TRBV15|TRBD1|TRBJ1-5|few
CATSRVTGTGVFGSNQPQHF
TGTGCCACCAGCAGAGTAACCGGGACAGGGGTTTTCGGAAGCAATCAGCCCCAGCATTTT
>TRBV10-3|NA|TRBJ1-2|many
CAISNSGGYTF
TGTGCCATCAGTAACTCTGGCGGCTACACCTTC
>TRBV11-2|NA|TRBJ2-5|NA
CASSLQRGRGAFQETQYF
TGTGCCAGCAGCTTGCAACGGGGTCGCGGGGCCTTCCAAGAGACCCAGTACTTC
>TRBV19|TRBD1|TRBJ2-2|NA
CASTDRGLNTGELFF
TGTGCCAGTACAGACAGGGGGCTGAACACCGGGGAGCTGTTTTTT